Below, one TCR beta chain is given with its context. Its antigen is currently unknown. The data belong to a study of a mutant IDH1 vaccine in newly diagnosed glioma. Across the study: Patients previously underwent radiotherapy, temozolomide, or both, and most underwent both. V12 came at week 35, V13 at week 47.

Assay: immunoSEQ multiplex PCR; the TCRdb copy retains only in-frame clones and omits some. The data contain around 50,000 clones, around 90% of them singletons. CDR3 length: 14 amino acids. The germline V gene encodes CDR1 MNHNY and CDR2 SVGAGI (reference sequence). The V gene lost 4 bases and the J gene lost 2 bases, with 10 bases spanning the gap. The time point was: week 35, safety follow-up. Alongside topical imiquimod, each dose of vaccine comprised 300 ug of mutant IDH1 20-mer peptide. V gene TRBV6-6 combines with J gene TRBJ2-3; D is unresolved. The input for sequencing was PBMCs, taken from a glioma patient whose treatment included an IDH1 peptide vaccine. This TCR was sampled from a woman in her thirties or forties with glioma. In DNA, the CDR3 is TGTGCCAGCAGTTTGGACGGAACCACAGATACGCAGTATTTT. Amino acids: CASSLDGTTDTQYF.